One and the same sample provided the 10 T cell receptor beta chains below, sequenced in a study of blood T cell repertoires in COVID-19 (dated by TCRdb to 2020 to 2022). The library was built by means of the immunoSEQ multiplex PCR assay. The immuneACCESS repertoire file appears here via TCRdb, limited to in-frame rearrangements. These files lack a portion of the clones; in checked studies, under half of the deficit traces to unresolved V genes, and the cause of the others is not known. In this sample the table shows about 120,000 clones, 70% to 90% of which occur a single time. Around 4% of the sample is in the top ten clones. The specimen was peripheral blood. These receptors came from a woman aged 45-59 years with acute or convalescent COVID-19.

The count of this clone is one. The chain joins TRBV3-1 (or the pseudogene TRBV3-2) to TRBJ2-3; tentatively, D is TRBD2 (7 bases). Looked up from germline, CDR1 is LGHDT and CDR2 is YNNKEL (reference sequence). The CDR3 consists of 15 residues. V was clipped by 3 bases and J by 3 bases, with 13 bases between them. Here the CDR3 reads CASSHARGATDTQYF. The DNA of the CDR3 is TGTGCCAGCAGCCACGCACGGGGGGCAACAGATACGCAGTATTTT.

CDR3 DNA sequence: TGTGCCACCCGGCTATCCGGCGGACTTGGCTACACCTTC. This encodes CATRLSGGLGYTF. V is TRBV28 and J is TRBJ1-2; D is undetermined. Trimming shortened V by 10 bases and J by 7 bases, and 19 bases separated the two germline ends. CDR3 length: 13 residues. Looked up from germline, CDR1 is MDHEN and CDR2 is SYDVKM.

In this sample, this clone turned up a few times. The V call is TRBV27, the J call TRBJ1-6, with TRBD1 as a possible D gene (5 bases). CDR1 is MNHEY and CDR2 is SMNVEV in the germline V gene (reference sequence). The V end was cut by 5 bases, the J end by 11 bases, with 19 bases between. There are 15 residues in the CDR3. The CDR3 is CASSPNPGPETPLHF. CDR3 nucleotides: TGTGCCAGCAGTCCAAACCCAGGGCCAGAGACACCCCTCCACTTT.

This chain uses TRBV20-1 with TRBJ2-5; perhaps TRBD2 as D (5 bases). CDR1 DFQATT and CDR2 SNEGSKA come from the germline V gene (reference sequence). Trimming cost V 7 bases and J 7 bases, with 10 bases left between them. CDR3 length: 10 residues. The CDR3 DNA sequence: TGCAGTGGTAGCGCAGGGACCCAGTACTTC. Protein: CSGSAGTQYF.

The chain employs TRBV29-1 and TRBJ2-1; D may be TRBD2 (5 bases). Germline V gene lookup returns CDR1 SQVTM and CDR2 ANQGSEA. The V gene lost 8 bases and the J gene lost 8 bases, with 13 bases spanning the gap. CDR3 length equals 11 residues. CDR3 amino acids: CSYGNFDEQFF. CDR3 sequence (DNA): TGCAGCTACGGGAATTTCGATGAGCAGTTCTTC.

This clone was seen a single time. The chain employs TRBV6-5 and TRBJ1-5, with D possibly TRBD1 on 5 matching bases. The CDR3 covers 14 residues. V was shortened by 7 bases and J by 1 base, with 11 bases between the two germline ends. Per germline, CDR1 MNHEY and CDR2 SVGAGI. CDR3 residues: CASTEGRSNQPQHF. The CDR3 DNA sequence: TGTGCCAGCACGGAGGGGCGCAGCAATCAGCCCCAGCATTTT.

By sample fraction, this clone is medium-sized. CDR3 DNA sequence: TGTGCCAGCAGAGAAGACCAAGCGGCCTACGAGCAGTACTTC. As protein: CASREDQAAYEQYF. The gene calls are TRBV27 and TRBJ2-7, with TRBD2 as a possible D gene (5 bases). CDR1 and CDR2 (germline): MNHEY, SMNVEV (reference sequence). The CDR3 is made up of 14 amino acids. V was shortened by 6 bases and J by 2 bases, with 14 bases between the two germline ends.

The chain recombines TRBV2 with TRBJ2-3, with a weak D call TRBD2 (5 bases). Germline assignment: CDR1 SNHLY and CDR2 FYNNEI. Trimming shortened V by 6 bases and J by 6 bases, and 13 bases separated the two germline ends. This CDR3 has 13 residues. CDR3 sequence reads: CASRLVPFDTQYF. DNA of the CDR3: TGTGCCAGCAGACTAGTCCCCTTCGATACGCAGTATTTT.

This clone was seen a handful of times. V usage is TRBV19 and J usage is TRBJ1-2; the match to TRBD1 covers 7 bases. The trim removed 5 bases at V and 7 bases at J, leaving 16 bases unmatched. The CDR3 spans 16 residues. Germline CDR1 reads LNHDA; CDR2 reads SQIVND (reference sequence). CDR3 nucleotide sequence: TGTGCCAGTAGTGGAAGGACAGGAGGAAGGGACGGTGGCTACACCTTC. Its protein product is CASSGRTGGRDGGYTF.

The V call is TRBV6-6, the J call TRBJ2-7, with 9 bases aligning to TRBD1. V dropped 4 bases and J dropped 3; count of bases not matched to a gene: 7. The germline gives CDR1 MNHNY, CDR2 SVGAGI (reference sequence). The CDR3 spans 15 residues. CDR3 sequence reads: CASSSPGQGRYEQYF. DNA of the CDR3: TGTGCCAGCAGTTCCCCGGGACAGGGCCGCTACGAGCAGTACTTC.